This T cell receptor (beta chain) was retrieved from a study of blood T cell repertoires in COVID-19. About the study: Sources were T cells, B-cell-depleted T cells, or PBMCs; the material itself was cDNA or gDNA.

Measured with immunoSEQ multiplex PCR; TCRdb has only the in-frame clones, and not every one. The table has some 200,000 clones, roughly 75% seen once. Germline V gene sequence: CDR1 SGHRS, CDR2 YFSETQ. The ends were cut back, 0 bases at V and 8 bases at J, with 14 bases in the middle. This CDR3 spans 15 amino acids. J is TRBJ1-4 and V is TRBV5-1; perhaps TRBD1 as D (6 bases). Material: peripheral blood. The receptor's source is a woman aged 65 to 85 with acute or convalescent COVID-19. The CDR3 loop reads CASSLDRAGREKLFF. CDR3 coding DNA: TGCGCCAGCAGCTTGGACAGGGCAGGTCGAGAAAAACTGTTTTTT.